This TCR beta chain comes out of a study of blood T cell repertoires in COVID-19. Study-wide context: The United States, Italy and Spain provided the acute and convalescent COVID-19 samples.

Participants spanned ages roughly 18 to 95 years and resided in 20 to 25 US areas. In the 2 weeks before study entry, exposed participants met a COVID-19 case, which was PCR-confirmed or clinician-diagnosed. Between the trimmed V and J ends, which lost 5 bases and 7 bases, there was a span of 9 bases. From germline, CDR1 is SEHNR and CDR2 FQNEAQ (reference sequence). The CDR3 extends over 13 amino acids. Authors' processing steps: Reference gene primer amplification yielded estimated nucleated cell counts. The method was immunoSEQ multiplex PCR; TCRdb's version includes in-frame clones alone and lacks a portion of them. V, J and clone size are those of that table, while D and trimming were read from the DNA. This sample yields hundreds of thousands of clones, of which about four fifths are seen a single time; approximately 5% belongs to the top ten.

The sequenced sample was PBMCs or T cells enriched from blood (not recorded which). This receptor was obtained from a woman aged 45-65 years who had been exposed to COVID-19. The chain is built from TRBV7-9 and TRBJ1-6, with D perhaps matching TRBD1 (5 bases). The CDR3 loop is CASSADSNSPLHF. CDR3 sequence (DNA): TGTGCCAGCAGCGCCGACAGCAATTCACCCCTCCACTTT.